Shown below are 27 T cell receptor beta chains from a single sample sequenced in a study of blood T cells in healthy people across ages. Then a second PCR, running roughly 7 to 11 cycles, was carried out with a sample-barcoded 5' primer and a J-beta primer mix. TCRdb analysed the 5' RACE reads with MiXCR anew, one entry per CDR3 protein. The repertoire has about 570,000 distinct CDR3 sequences, around a quarter of them found once; the top ten carry roughly 3.5%. The same sample was also used in a study of T cells of mothers and their children.

Input material: blood. The receptors here all came from a boy younger than 10 in good health.

The gene calls are TRBV3-1 and TRBJ2-4; no reliable D call. V lost 4 bases to trimming and J lost 5 bases, with 12 bases between them. The CDR3 length is 14 residues. Germline CDR1 and CDR2: LGHDT and YNNKEL (reference sequence). CDR3 loop: CASSLNPGQNIQYF. The CDR3 DNA reads as TGTGCCAGCAGCCTGAACCCAGGACAAAACATTCAGTACTTC.

The V and J genes are TRBV30 and TRBJ1-4; TRBD1 matches 7 bases. Germline-derived CDR1 and CDR2 are GTSNPN and SVGIG (reference sequence). V lost 5 bases and J lost 8; bases outside the gene matches: 8. CDR3 length: 13 residues. For the CDR3, the DNA is TGTGCCTGGCGGGACAGCGACTTAGAAAAACTGTTTTTT. Encoded protein: CAWRDSDLEKLFF.

The count of this clonotype is one. The chain is built from TRBV15 and TRBJ2-3; TRBD1 aligns across 8 bases. The CDR3 covers 15 residues. Trimming took 0 bases from V and 6 from J; bases not matched to a gene: 5. CDR1 and CDR2 from the germline V gene are LNHNV and YYDKDF (reference sequence). The CDR3 is CATSRDSTGGDTQYF. CDR3 in DNA: TGTGCCACCAGCAGAGATTCAACAGGGGGGGATACGCAGTATTTT.

This clonotype showed up just a few times. The CDR3 loop reads CASSLLGDPDGSYEQYF. Written as DNA, the CDR3 is TGTGCCAGCAGCCTACTCGGGGACCCGGATGGCTCCTACGAGCAGTACTTC. The chain joins TRBV7-9 to TRBJ2-5; TRBD1 or TRBD2 may be the D gene (5 bases each). The J call may be faulty, since TRBJ2-7 better matches the DNA end. The CDR3 consists of 17 residues. The V gene's germline CDR1 is SEHNR and CDR2 FQNEAQ (reference sequence).

About this clonotype: The junction departs from germline at one end; a sequencing error may be responsible. This sequence joins TRBV12-3 or TRBV12-4 and TRBJ1-2; D call uncertain. The CDR3 runs 12 residues. This CDR3 reads CASSLKGNGHTF. CDR3 sequence (DNA): TGTGCCAGCAGTTTAAAGGGTAATGGCCACACCTTC.

The J gene is TRBJ2-4, the V gene TRBV4-1; 8 bases are a match to TRBD1. V shed 1 base, J shed 0 bases, and the junction held 11 bases outside the gene matches. From germline, CDR1 is MGHRA and CDR2 YSYEKL. The CDR3 totals 19 residues. The CDR3 nucleotides read TGCGCCAGCAGCCAAGGTCAGGGGGCTTTGCTTCTAGCCAAAAACATTCAGTACTTC. It codes for CASSQGQGALLLAKNIQYF.

This chain joins TRBV28 and TRBJ2-1; D remains unclear. V dropped 3 bases and J dropped 0 bases, with 21 bases sitting between them. Germline loops: CDR1 MDHEN, CDR2 SYDVKM. The CDR3 extends over 19 amino acids. The CDR3 nucleotides are TGTGCCAGCAGTTTCCCCAGATTCGCGCGTTCAGACTCCTACAATGAGCAGTTCTTC. As protein: CASSFPRFARSDSYNEQFF.

The chain carries TRBV27 and TRBJ1-6; D might be TRBD1 (6 bases). Germline V lookup: CDR1 MNHEY, CDR2 SMNVEV (reference sequence). The CDR3 has 14 residues. The germline V and J ends were trimmed by 3 bases and 10 bases, with 13 bases remaining between them. The CDR3 is CASSLRGGGSPLHF. CDR3 in DNA: TGTGCCAGCAGTTTGAGAGGGGGTGGCTCACCCCTCCACTTT.

The chain is built from TRBV3-1 and TRBJ2-7; D unclear. V lost 3 bases and J lost 4, with 4 bases in between. Germline V gives CDR1 LGHDT, CDR2 YNNKEL (reference sequence). The length of the CDR3 is 11 residues. As DNA, the CDR3 is TGTGCCAGCAGCCATCATTACGAGCAGTACTTC. Its protein product is CASSHHYEQYF.

V is TRBV3-1 and J is TRBJ1-1; D remains unclear. CDR1 is LGHDT and CDR2 is YNNKEL in the germline V gene (reference sequence). There are 14 residues in the CDR3. Trimming took 5 bases from V and 1 from J, leaving 11 bases between them. The CDR3 loop reads CASSSLSQNTEAFF. CDR3 coding DNA: TGTGCCAGCAGCTCCCTCAGCCAGAACACTGAAGCTTTCTTT.

The V and J genes are TRBV6-2 or TRBV6-3 and TRBJ2-1; TRBD2 matches 13 bases. The ends lost 6 bases at V and 8 bases at J; junction bases unmatched: 10. Germline V gives CDR1 MNHEY, CDR2 SVGEGT. This CDR3 spans 16 amino acids. CDR3 protein: CASSPGLAGWGYEQFF. The CDR3 nucleotides read TGTGCCAGCAGCCCGGGACTAGCGGGGTGGGGCTATGAGCAGTTCTTC.

V and J are TRBV20-1 and TRBJ1-2; tentative D call: TRBD1 (5 bases). The length of the CDR3 is 15 residues. In germline, CDR1 is DFQATT, CDR2 SNEGSKA (reference sequence). Trimming removed 1 base at V and 2 bases at J, with 14 bases between. CDR3 region: CSARAQGTANYGYTF. The CDR3 DNA reads as TGCAGTGCTAGAGCCCAGGGTACTGCCAACTATGGCTACACCTTC.

The sample holds a few counts of this clonotype. J is TRBJ2-1 and V is TRBV27, with TRBD1 identical over 10 bases. Matching the DNA end better, TRBJ2-7 makes the J call doubtful. This CDR3 contains 15 residues. Germline V gene data show CDR1 as MNHEY and CDR2 as SMNVEV (reference sequence). In DNA, the CDR3 is TGTGCCAGCAGTTTGGACGGACAGGGGGTTTACGAGCAGTACTTC. Protein sequence: CASSLDGQGVYEQYF.

This rearrangement joins TRBV5-1 to TRBJ2-7; 11 bases are shared with TRBD1. Per the germline V gene, CDR1 is SGHRS and CDR2 is YFSETQ. The V segment lost 4 bases and the J segment 4 bases; nucleotides outside the gene matches: 7. The CDR3 contains 15 residues. CDR3 in amino acids: CASSPRTGGEYEQYF. The CDR3 coding sequence is TGCGCCAGCAGCCCCAGGACAGGGGGCGAGTACGAGCAGTACTTC.

This clonotype was detected only a few times. This sequence joins TRBV7-6 and TRBJ2-5; 7 bases agree with TRBD1. V gave up 3 bases and J gave up 4 bases; unmatched junction bases: 5. CDR1 is SGHVS, CDR2 FNYEAQ, per germline. The CDR3 has 14 residues. CDR3 sequence reads: CASSLAQGRETQYF. As DNA, the CDR3 is TGTGCCAGCAGCTTGGCACAGGGGCGAGAGACCCAGTACTTC.

This rearrangement joins TRBV7-9 to TRBJ2-2; no firm D call. The germline gives CDR1 SEHNR, CDR2 FQNEAQ (reference sequence). CDR3 length equals 14 residues. Trimming took off 1 base at V and 6 bases at J, with 9 bases between the two ends. The CDR3 loop reads CASSLDRWAGELFF. The CDR3 coding sequence is TGTGCCAGCAGCTTAGACCGGTGGGCCGGGGAGCTGTTTTTT.

The chain recombines TRBV6-5 with TRBJ1-1; D unclear. The CDR3 is made up of 14 amino acids. Trimming took off 3 bases at V and 1 base at J, with 9 bases between the two ends. Germline V CDR1 and CDR2: MNHEY, SVGAGI. In DNA, the CDR3 is TGTGCCAGCAGTTATCGGAGGTCGAACACTGAAGCTTTCTTT. It is translated as CASSYRRSNTEAFF.

This clonotype came up a few times. The V and J genes are TRBV9 and TRBJ2-2, with 9 nucleotides matching TRBD1. V was pared by 4 bases and J by 6 bases, with 4 bases of the junction left unmatched. The germline gives CDR1 SGDLS, CDR2 YYNGEE. This CDR3 spans 14 amino acids. The CDR3 loop reads CASSPGQGAGELFF. The DNA for the CDR3 is TGTGCCAGCAGCCCGGGACAGGGCGCCGGGGAGCTGTTTTTT.

This chain connects TRBV6-2 or TRBV6-3 to TRBJ2-1; no clear D gene. V lost 4 bases and J 7 bases, leaving 17 bases between the germline ends. The germline CDR1 and CDR2 sequences are MNHEY and SVGEGT. The CDR3 totals 15 residues. CDR3 sequence: CASSSGKTLTNEQFF. The CDR3 DNA sequence: TGTGCCAGCAGTTCTGGAAAGACCCTTACGAATGAGCAGTTCTTC.

This clonotype has a handful of counts. V is TRBV7-2 and J is TRBJ2-5; no reliable D call. The CDR3 is made up of 13 amino acids. V lost 4 bases and J 4 bases, leaving 10 bases between the germline ends. CDR1 is SGHTA, CDR2 FQGNSA, per germline. The CDR3 coding sequence is TGTGCCAGCAGCTCCCCTTGGGGAGAGACCCAGTACTTC. Translation gives CASSSPWGETQYF.

This clonotype was seen only a few times. The rearrangement links TRBV7-2 to TRBJ2-5, with a tentative D call TRBD2 (6 bases). The assigned J gene may be wrong: the sequence end matches TRBJ2-1 better. Germline CDR1 and CDR2: SGHTA and FQGNSA. This CDR3 spans 14 amino acids. The CDR3 here is CASSLAGSGNEQFF. The CDR3 coding sequence is TGTGCCAGCAGCTTAGCCGGGAGTGGAAATGAGCAGTTCTTC.

The chain joins TRBV20-1 to TRBJ2-1, with 9 bases identical to TRBD2. V was clipped by 6 bases and J by 2 bases; unmatched bases: 8. The CDR3 sequence is 15 residues long. The V gene's germline CDR1 is DFQATT and CDR2 SNEGSKA (reference sequence). CDR3 amino acids: CSAPGTSRAYNEQFF. The CDR3 DNA sequence: TGCAGTGCCCCGGGGACTAGCAGGGCCTACAATGAGCAGTTCTTC.

This clonotype showed up just a few times. This chain joins TRBV12-3 or TRBV12-4 and TRBJ2-1, with D tentatively TRBD2 (5 bases). The J call may be in error: the DNA end matches TRBJ2-7 better. This CDR3 has 12 residues. The CDR3 DNA follows: TGTGCCAGCCTCGGACGGGGCTACGAGCAGTACTTC. Translation gives CASLGRGYEQYF.

The V gene is TRBV15, the J gene TRBJ2-7; TRBD2 aligns across 7 bases. The V gene's germline CDR1 is LNHNV and CDR2 YYDKDF (reference sequence). The CDR3 length is 16 residues. V was clipped by 0 bases and J by 4 bases; unmatched bases: 9. The CDR3 DNA is TGTGCCACCAGCAGAGATTGGCGGGAGACGGGGTACGAGCAGTACTTC. Its translation is CATSRDWRETGYEQYF.

The chain is built from TRBV19 and TRBJ2-3, with a weak D call TRBD2 (6 bases). V shed 2 bases and J shed 4 bases, with 7 bases lying between them. CDR1 is LNHDA, CDR2 SQIVND, per germline (reference sequence). CDR3 length: 13 amino acids. The CDR3 nucleotides read TGTGCCAGTAGTATACGACTAGCAGATACGCAGTATTTT. It encodes CASSIRLADTQYF.

Only a few counts were recorded for this clonotype. A much bigger clone sits one base away, suggesting this may be a read error. The V and J genes are TRBV11-2 and TRBJ2-7; TRBD2 is a possible D gene (5 bases). The CDR3 contains 14 residues. CDR1 is SGHAT, CDR2 FQNNGV, per germline. The CDR3 DNA is TGTGCCAGCAGCTTAGGGGCTCGGGAAGGCGAGCAGTCCTTC. This translates into CASSLGAREGEQSF.

This clonotype was seen a handful of times. The chain joins TRBV12-3 or TRBV12-4 to TRBJ2-1, with D uncertain. The CDR3 consists of 14 residues. V was trimmed by 8 bases and J by 0 bases, leaving 11 bases between them. This CDR3 reads CASGEDLSYNEQFF. Written as DNA, the CDR3 is TGTGCCAGCGGAGAGGACCTCTCCTACAATGAGCAGTTCTTC.